A selection of T cell receptor beta chains follows, all from one sample in a study of blood T cells in healthy people across ages. TCRdb recomputed calls from the 5' RACE reads with MiXCR, one row per CDR3 protein. The data contain 850,000 to 1,000,000 distinct CDR3 sequences, about 53% of them seen just once; the ten biggest clones take up roughly 23%. Material for sequencing was blood. The receptors stem from a woman aged 55-75 years in good health. CDR3s include the opening cysteine and the closing phenylalanine or tryptophan. D genes are given only for firm matches. Size tells how often a clone was seen (once, few, many) or the class of an expanded clone, and some rows leave it out.

TRBJ2-1 few 15 TRBD1 TRBV7-9 CASSLPGTAYNEQFF TGTGCCAGCAGTCTTCCCGGGACAGCGTACAATGAGCAGTTCTTC
TRBJ2-5 NA 13 NA TRBV6-1 CASSVNSQETQYF TGTGCCAGCAGTGTAAACAGCCAAGAGACCCAGTACTTC
TRBJ2-7 NA 15 TRBD2 TRBV20-1 CSANPTSGGDNEQYF TGCAGCGCCAATCCAACTAGCGGAGGAGACAATGAGCAGTACTTC
TRBJ2-1 NA 17 NA TRBV27 CASSYRPVRDPNNEQFF TGTGCCAGCAGTTATAGACCGGTGAGGGACCCTAACAATGAGCAGTTCTTC
TRBJ1-3 once 16 NA TRBV7-9 CASSAQGFVAGNTIYF TGTGCCAGCAGCGCCCAGGGGTTCGTAGCTGGAAACACCATATATTTT
TRBJ2-1 few 15 TRBD2 TRBV4-1 CASSPTGTSVTRGFF TGCGCCAGCAGCCCTACCGGGACTAGCGTCACACGAGGGTTCTTC
TRBJ2-6 NA 17 NA TRBV7-2 CASAWRSISSGANVLTF TGTGCCAGCGCCTGGCGTAGTATTAGCTCTGGGGCCAACGTCCTGACTTTC
TRBJ2-5 NA 12 TRBD2 TRBV10-2 CASSAGRETQYF TGCGCCAGCAGTGCCGGGAGGGAGACCCAGTACTTC
TRBJ2-7 few 15 TRBD2 TRBV4-3 CASSQRPGLADEQYF TGCGCCAGCAGCCAACGCCCGGGACTAGCGGACGAGCAGTACTTC
TRBJ2-2 NA 14 TRBD1 TRBV29-1 CSVGIGGNTGELFF TGCAGCGTTGGTATAGGGGGCAACACCGGGGAGCTGTTTTTT
TRBJ2-5 few 14 TRBD2 TRBV10-3 CAISDTSGEETQYF TGTGCCATCAGCGACACTAGCGGGGAAGAGACCCAGTACTTC
TRBJ2-3 NA 13 NA TRBV14 CASSQGMTDTQYF TGTGCCAGCAGCCAAGGAATGACAGATACGCAGTATTTT
TRBJ2-3 few 15 TRBD2 TRBV4-2 CASSQVLAGGDTQYF TGTGCCAGCAGCCAAGTCCTAGCGGGAGGAGATACGCAGTATTTT